The 13 T cell receptor beta chains below were found in one sample sequenced in a study of blood T cell repertoires in COVID-19. TCRdb keeps only in-frame clones here, not all; method: immunoSEQ multiplex PCR. In the table there are 200,000 to 250,000 clones, more than 75% of which are singletons. The sample consisted of PBMCs or T cells enriched from blood (not recorded which). Receptors were obtained from a woman aged 45-65 years who had recovered from COVID-19.

This clone showed up just once. As DNA, the CDR3 is TGTGCCAGTAGCCCCTTCTCAGGTACTGAAGCTTTCTTT. Translated, it gives CASSPFSGTEAFF. The chain uses TRBV19 and TRBJ1-1; D uncertain. V gave up 6 bases and J gave up 5 bases, with 13 bases separating them. This CDR3 region has 13 residues. Germline V lookup: CDR1 LNHDA, CDR2 SQIVND (reference sequence).

The rearrangement uses TRBV12-5 and TRBJ1-4, with D perhaps TRBD1 (6 bases). CDR1 and CDR2 (germline): LGHNT, FRNRAP. The CDR3 totals 12 residues. V lost 1 base and J 12 bases, leaving 9 bases between the germline ends. CDR3 in DNA: TGTGCTAGTGGTTTGGGACAGGTTGAACTGTTTTTT. This gives the protein CASGLGQVELFF.

The V and J genes are TRBV27 and TRBJ2-1; 8 bases agree with TRBD1. The CDR3 runs 13 residues. Germline V CDR1 and CDR2: MNHEY, SMNVEV (reference sequence). J gave up 9 bases and V 6 bases, and 7 bases lay outside the gene matches. This chain's CDR3 is CASRDRAFSEQFF. The CDR3 DNA sequence: TGTGCCAGCAGGGACAGGGCTTTCAGTGAGCAGTTCTTC.

The chain carries TRBV14 and TRBJ1-5; D ambiguous. Per germline, CDR1 SGHDN and CDR2 FVKESK. The CDR3 loop spans 16 amino acids. V lost 0 bases and J lost 2, with 11 bases in between. The CDR3 is CASSQEARQGNQPQHF. The CDR3 DNA sequence: TGTGCCAGCAGCCAAGAAGCTCGTCAGGGCAATCAGCCCCAGCATTTT.

V and J are TRBV19 and TRBJ1-3, with a possible D match to TRBD1 (5 bases). CDR3 length: 16 residues. CDR1 is LNHDA, CDR2 SQIVND, per germline (reference sequence). V gave up 5 bases and J gave up 0 bases, with 14 bases separating them. CDR3 in amino acids: CASSVDRGFSGNTIYF. The CDR3 region has the DNA TGTGCCAGTAGTGTTGACCGGGGGTTCTCTGGAAACACCATATATTTT.

This sequence joins TRBV28 and TRBJ2-5; TRBD2 agrees at 7 bases. The CDR3 totals 13 residues. Per the germline V gene, CDR1 is MDHEN and CDR2 is SYDVKM. Germline trimming cut 5 bases from V and 4 bases from J; bases unmatched to any gene: 4. The DNA for the CDR3 is TGTGCCAGCAGTACACTAGCGCCAGAGACCCAGTACTTC. Translated: CASSTLAPETQYF. Full variable domain (outside the CDR3, taken from reference TRBV28 and TRBJ2-5): DVKVTQSSRYLVKRTGEKVFLECVQDMDHENMFWYRQDPGLGLRLIYFSYDVKMKEKGDIPEGYSVSREKKERFSLILESASTNQTSMYLCASSTLAPETQYFGPGTRLLVL.

The rearrangement uses TRBV6-5 and TRBJ1-5; D perhaps matches TRBD1 (5 bases). Germline V gene sequence: CDR1 MNHEY, CDR2 SVGAGI. V lost 8 bases and J 2 bases, leaving 10 bases between the germline ends. The CDR3 has 13 amino acids. The CDR3 nucleotides read TGTGCCAGCTTACCGACAGGCAATCAGCCCCAGCATTTT. This codes for CASLPTGNQPQHF.

The chain carries TRBV6-5 and TRBJ1-1; D gene uncertain. This CDR3 has 11 residues. The ends were cut back, 8 bases at V and 4 bases at J, with 8 bases in the middle. The germline gives CDR1 MNHEY, CDR2 SVGAGI. CDR3 region: CASAISTEAFF. The CDR3, as DNA: TGTGCCAGCGCTATTTCCACTGAAGCTTTCTTT.

The chain links TRBV29-1 to TRBJ2-1; 9 bases line up with TRBD2. J lost 7 bases, V lost 6 bases, and 4 bases had no gene match. Looked up from germline, CDR1 is SQVTM and CDR2 is ANQGSEA. The CDR3 covers 12 residues. The CDR3 nucleotides are TGCAGCGTAGGCGGGGGGGCAAATGAGCAGTTCTTC. This encodes CSVGGGANEQFF.

V usage is TRBV28 and J usage is TRBJ1-6, with 7 positions matching TRBD1. The CDR3 is 17 amino acids. V dropped 6 bases and J dropped 8; count of bases not matched to a gene: 16. Germline V CDR1 and CDR2: MDHEN, SYDVKM. The CDR3 bases are TGTGCCAGCAGCCTCACAGGGGTTTTAGGCAATTATTCACCCCTCCACTTT. Its protein product is CASSLTGVLGNYSPLHF.

The chain uses TRBV19 and TRBJ2-1; a weak D match, TRBD2 (5 bases). V lost 10 bases to trimming and J lost 0 bases, with 13 bases between them. The CDR3 totals 14 residues. From germline, CDR1 is LNHDA and CDR2 SQIVND (reference sequence). The CDR3 reads CATQPGSSYNEQFF. The CDR3 coding sequence is TGTGCCACTCAACCGGGAAGCTCCTACAATGAGCAGTTCTTC.

The V call is TRBV28, the J call TRBJ1-5, with 8 bases that match TRBD1. Germline CDR1 MDHEN, CDR2 SYDVKM. V lost 3 bases, J lost 7 bases, and 8 bases stayed unmatched. The CDR3 has 15 residues. DNA for the CDR3: TGTGCCAGCAGTTTCCAGGACAGGGTAGGCCAGCCCCAGCATTTT. Protein sequence: CASSFQDRVGQPQHF.

The V gene is TRBV4-2, the J gene TRBJ2-2, with D possibly matching TRBD1 (6 bases). V lost 3 bases, J lost 0 bases, and 11 bases lay in between. CDR1 and CDR2 (germline): LGHNA, YNFKEQ. The CDR3 runs to 16 residues. The CDR3 DNA is TGTGCCAGCAGCCAGGGGACAACTACGAACACCGGGGAGCTGTTTTTT. Translation: CASSQGTTTNTGELFF.